This TCR beta chain was retrieved from a study of T cells in localized non-small cell lung cancer (dated by TCRdb to the early 2020s). In the study overall: The study analyzed T cell repertoires of hundreds of early-stage NSCLC patients, comparing tumors and uninvolved tumor-adjacent lungs. All 220 or so NSCLC patients in the cohort were treatment-naive and had localized lung tumors that were resected. A mean age of around 66 years was recorded for the NSCLC patients, of whom more than 120 were male and about a hundred were female. What the authors observed across the whole study: Of the top 100 tumor clones, a median of roughly 57 were detected in paired uninvolved adjacent lung; around 27 were also among that lung's top 100. Because multi-region sequencing of the tumors was not done, intratumor heterogeneity could not be ruled out. Because the study design was exploratory, TCR variables were selected using unadjusted p-values without false-discovery rate correction. Uninvolved tumor-adjacent lung showed the highest T cell clonality, higher than tumor, which suggests more focused antigenic responses in the uninvolved tumor-adjacent lung. Higher T cell density in blood was associated with longer overall survival, whereas higher clonality in adjacent lung was associated with shorter survival.

At diagnosis, tumor, uninvolved tumor-adjacent lung and peripheral blood were collected and then preserved as a mix of FFPE and fresh-frozen material. For TCR repertoire profiling, the blood samples were analyzed as peripheral blood mononuclear cells. Per the germline V gene, SGHNT is the CDR1 and YENEEA is the CDR2. The junction shows trimming of 5 bases on V and 4 bases on J, and the gene matches do not reach 8 bases of it. The CDR3 has 16 amino acids, counting the end cysteine and phenylalanine. CDR3 DNA is the only sequence kept; it has 48 bases, read in frame from the first base. With regard to this clone: It lacks a known antigen. No quality values exist for individual bases; no much larger clone is one base distant.

TCR beta CDR3 regions were sequenced from DNA using the immunoSEQ Assay. From the authors' description of their analysis: To compute T cell density, TCR beta template counts were normalized to usable DNA, which was estimated by amplifying housekeeping genes. Richness was estimated using the preseqR package, with extrapolation to 400,000 templates for PBMC samples and to 120,000 templates for tissue samples. Clonality was calculated as one minus Pielou's evenness. Tissue-enriched TCRs were identified through differential abundance testing performed on productive amino-acid clonotypes, with a minimum total count of 5 and an alpha of 0.1. The Jaccard Index and the Morisita Overlap Index were used to measure repertoire overlap between compartments. TCR beta CDR3s were clustered by GLIPH together with public tetramer-defined viral CDR3s, and at least three viral sequences plus V-gene enrichment were required for viral motifs. TCRdb provides this immuneACCESS table in a form limited to in-frame rearrangements. Some clones are lacking; in checked studies, under half of them reflect an unresolved V gene, and why the rest are absent is not known. That table supplies the V and J calls and clone size; D and trimming were determined from the DNA. In this sample the table shows fewer than 50,000 clones, 75% to 85% of which occur a single time. About 8% of the sample is held by the ten biggest clonotypes.

The TCR originated in a man between 40 and 70 years old with stage II lung adenocarcinoma. The chain links TRBV11-3 with TRBJ2-1; the central 10 bases match TRBD2. The sequences come from PBMCs, collected before any cancer treatment. DNA sequence: TGTGCCAGCAGCCCGACTACTAGCGGGAAGTACAATGAGCAGTTCTTC. It codes for CASSPTTSGKYNEQFF.